These T cell receptor beta chains were read from a single sample in a study of CD8 T cells in Susac syndrome. TCRdb reprocessed the immunoSEQ multiplex PCR reads via MiXCR and lists one record per CDR3 protein. Of roughly 180,000 distinct CDR3 sequences detected, roughly 92% appear once; the ten largest clones hold about 0.088%. Sample: CD4+ T cells from PBMCs. The receptors derive from a human donor with multiple sclerosis. CDR3s include the opening cysteine and the closing phenylalanine or tryptophan. A D gene is named only where the DNA matches it firmly. Clone size is not always given. Where it is, it says once, few, many or a class for expanded clones.

cdr3_length	d_call	v_call	j_call	clone_size	cdr3_aa	cdr3_nt
15	TRBD2	TRBV5-1	TRBJ2-1	.	CASSIGTSGGPEQFF	TGCGCCAGCAGCATCGGGACTAGCGGGGGGCCTGAGCAGTTCTTC
14	.	TRBV20-1	TRBJ2-7	few	CSAREAWSSYEQYF	TGCAGTGCTAGAGAGGCTTGGAGCTCCTACGAGCAGTACTTC
15	.	TRBV5-1	TRBJ2-3	.	CASSRDHGGTDTQYF	TGCGCCAGCAGCCGGGACCACGGTGGCACAGATACGCAGTATTTT
14	TRBD1	TRBV11-2	TRBJ2-2	.	CASSSTGGPGELFF	TGTGCCAGCAGCTCAACAGGGGGACCCGGGGAGCTGTTTTTT
16	TRBD2	TRBV20-1	TRBJ2-5	.	CSARDWLAGARGTQYF	TGCAGTGCTAGAGATTGGCTAGCGGGGGCTCGGGGGACCCAGTACTTC
12	.	TRBV15	TRBJ2-1	.	CATSREGTQQFF	TGTGCCACCAGCAGAGAAGGGACGCAGCAGTTCTTC
12	.	TRBV6-2/TRBV6-3	TRBJ1-5	.	CASSEGNQPQHF	TGTGCCAGCAGTGAGGGAAATCAGCCCCAGCATTTT
14	.	TRBV12-3/TRBV12-4	TRBJ2-2	.	CASSLYGAGGELFF	TGTGCCAGCAGTTTGTATGGGGCGGGCGGGGAGCTGTTTTTT
15	.	TRBV12-3/TRBV12-4	TRBJ1-2	.	CASSPGKGENYGYTF	TGTGCCAGCAGTCCTGGAAAAGGGGAGAACTATGGCTACACCTTC
16	.	TRBV4-2	TRBJ2-3	few	CASSQTGTPGTDTQYF	TGTGCCAGCAGCCAAACCGGGACACCTGGCACAGATACGCAGTATTTT
13	.	TRBV2	TRBJ2-1	.	CASSVNRYNEQFF	TGTGCCAGCAGTGTAAACAGATACAATGAGCAGTTCTTC
15	.	TRBV28	TRBJ2-5	.	CASSSPTRKGETQYF	TGTGCCAGCAGTTCCCCGACTAGAAAGGGGGAGACCCAGTACTTC
16	.	TRBV18	TRBJ1-5	.	CASSPVKQGGNQPQHF	TGTGCCAGCTCACCGGTAAAACAGGGTGGGAATCAGCCCCAGCATTTT
12	.	TRBV6-1	TRBJ2-5	few	CASSGQGETQYF	TGTGCCAGCAGTGGTCAGGGGGAGACCCAGTACTTC
12	.	TRBV12-3/TRBV12-4	TRBJ1-5	.	CASSQMYQPQHF	TGTGCCAGCAGCCAAATGTATCAGCCCCAGCATTTT
14	.	TRBV7-9	TRBJ1-2	.	CASSLESQGNGYTF	TGTGCCAGCAGCTTAGAATCCCAGGGGAATGGCTACACCTTC
15	.	TRBV28	TRBJ1-5	.	CASNSHGGRNQPQHF	TGTGCCAGCAACTCCCACGGGGGCCGCAATCAGCCCCAGCATTTT
15	TRBD2	TRBV20-1	TRBJ2-3	.	CSAPGTRESTDTQYF	TGCAGTGCTCCCGGGACTAGGGAAAGCACAGATACGCAGTATTTT
13	.	TRBV14	TRBJ2-7	.	CASSRQEAYEQYF	TGTGCCAGCAGTCGACAGGAAGCCTACGAGCAGTACTTC
15	.	TRBV20-1	TRBJ2-6	.	CSALRQSSGANVLTF	TGCAGTGCTCTACGACAGTCCTCTGGGGCCAACGTCCTGACTTTC
15	TRBD1	TRBV3-1	TRBJ2-5	.	CASNTRGRGRETQYF	TGTGCCAGCAACACAAGGGGTAGGGGGCGTGAGACCCAGTACTTC
15	TRBD1	TRBV7-8	TRBJ2-1	.	CASSPSRDRVREQFF	TGTGCCAGCAGCCCATCCCGGGACAGGGTTCGCGAGCAGTTCTTC
16	.	TRBV2	TRBJ1-2	.	CASSESGGRSSYGYTF	TGTGCCAGCAGTGAAAGCGGGGGCCGGTCAAGCTATGGCTACACCTTC
12	.	TRBV7-2	TRBJ2-5	.	CASSHPPETQYF	TGTGCCAGCAGCCACCCCCCGGAGACCCAGTACTTC
15	TRBD1	TRBV28	TRBJ2-7	.	CASSSGGTGDYEQYF	TGTGCCAGCAGTTCCGGCGGGACAGGAGACTACGAGCAGTACTTC
14	.	TRBV12-3/TRBV12-4	TRBJ1-5	.	CASSQSPGNSAQHF	TGTGCCAGCAGTCAATCCCCAGGGAATTCGGCCCAGCATTTT
14	TRBD1	TRBV7-6	TRBJ1-2	few	CASSLGTGGYGYTF	TGTGCCAGCAGCTTAGGGACAGGGGGCTATGGCTACACCTTC
14	.	TRBV7-9	TRBJ2-5	.	CASSLQQVQETQYF	TGTGCCAGCAGCTTACAACAGGTTCAAGAGACCCAGTACTTC
12	.	TRBV7-2	TRBJ2-7	.	CASSLGARKQYF	TGTGCCAGCAGCTTGGGGGCCAGGAAGCAGTACTTC
21	.	TRBV4-2	TRBJ1-6	.	CASSQEIRGNVQDLHRSPLHF	TGTGCCAGCAGCCAAGAAATTAGGGGAAACGTACAAGACCTACATAGGTCACCCCTCCACTTT
13	.	TRBV7-9	TRBJ1-1	.	CASNSGGDTEAFF	TGTGCCAGCAACTCCGGGGGGGACACTGAAGCTTTCTTT
14	.	TRBV28	TRBJ2-7	.	CASSPSWANYEQYF	TGTGCCAGCAGTCCATCTTGGGCTAACTACGAGCAGTACTTC
15	TRBD1	TRBV6-5	TRBJ2-3	.	CASSYYRTGPDTQYF	TGTGCCAGCAGTTACTATAGGACAGGACCAGATACGCAGTATTTT
18	.	TRBV15	TRBJ2-2	once	CATSRDERDTTVTGELFF	TGTGCCACCAGCAGAGATGAAAGGGACACCACAGTCACCGGGGAGCTGTTTTTT
12	.	TRBV18	TRBJ2-3	.	CASSPWGDTQYF	TGTGCCAGCTCACCTTGGGGTGATACGCAGTATTTT
13	.	TRBV29-1	TRBJ1-4	.	CSVERGSGEKLFF	TGCAGCGTTGAACGGGGCAGTGGAGAAAAACTGTTTTTT
15	TRBD2	TRBV5-1	TRBJ2-7	once	CASSAAGGYSYEQYF	TGCGCCAGCAGCGCGGCGGGAGGTTACTCCTACGAGCAGTACTTC
13	.	TRBV18	TRBJ2-7	.	CASSRDGSYEQYF	TGTGCCAGCTCAAGGGACGGATCCTACGAGCAGTACTTC
14	.	TRBV19	TRBJ1-1	.	CASSQQGMMTEAFF	TGTGCCAGTAGTCAACAGGGAATGATGACTGAAGCTTTCTTT
13	TRBD1	TRBV28	TRBJ2-7	.	CASIQGRSYEQYF	TGTGCCAGCATACAGGGGCGATCGTACGAGCAGTACTTC
13	.	TRBV2	TRBJ2-7	.	CASGGFLGDEQYF	TGTGCCAGCGGCGGGTTTTTAGGCGACGAGCAGTACTTC